The entry below describes one T cell receptor beta chain. Its antigen remains unidentified. One end of the junction is discordant with germline, which a read error may explain. This CDR3 spans 16 amino acids. Germline V lookup: CDR1 SGHTA, CDR2 FQGNSA. This specimen belongs to a study of T-cell reconstitution after alpha-beta-depleted transplantation in children. General study findings and limits: Hyperexpanded clones declined; after one year, newly produced T cells mostly supplied diversity.

Unique molecular identifiers were used to barcode this TCRbeta library. One entry per CDR3 protein results from TCRdb running MiXCR on the PCR reads. Among approximately 520,000 distinct CDR3 sequences, over 9.5% were seen once, and the ten largest hold about 14%. The chain has TRBV7-2 and TRBJ1-2, with D possibly being TRBD1 (5 bases). The sample was PBMCs, mostly from graft donor cells, taken 180 days after TCRalphabeta/CD19-depleted stem cell transplant. The sequence derives from a female patient under 10 years old who had a stem cell transplant for aplastic anemia, so the T cells may come from the graft donor. This CDR3 reads CASSLDRGNYNYGCTF. Written as DNA, the CDR3 is TGTGCCAGCAGCTTAGACCGGGGGAACTATAACTATGGCTGCACCTTC. The full variable domain, completed using reference TRBV7-2 and TRBJ1-2, is GAGVSQSPSNKVTEKGKDVELRCDPISGHTALYWYRQSLGQGLEFLIYFQGNSAPDKSGLPSDRFSAERTGGSVSTLTIQRTQQEDSAVYLCASSLDRGNYNYGCTFGSGTRLTVV.